The source of this T cell receptor (beta chain) is a study of blood T cell repertoires in COVID-19. Study context: Italy, Spain and the United States were the sources of the convalescent and acute COVID-19 samples.

The CDR3 spans 13 residues. From germline, CDR1 is SGHVS and CDR2 FQNEAQ. With 5 bases removed from V and 2 bases from J, the gap between germline ends came to 8 bases. In the source study's methods: Reference gene primer amplification yielded estimated nucleated cell counts. Sequenced by immunoSEQ multiplex PCR; TCRdb stores in-frame clones only, minus some. V and J calls and clone size are as listed in that table; D and trimming were resolved from the DNA. The sample has 130,000 to 150,000 clones; more than 65% are singletons. The V gene is TRBV7-8, the J gene TRBJ2-3; D is uncertain. Specimen: peripheral blood. This sequence originates from a man in his sixties with active or convalescent COVID-19. The CDR3 DNA reads as TGTGCCAGCAGCCTAATAGCCACAGATACGCAGTATTTT. This gives the protein CASSLIATDTQYF.